One sample yielded the 14 T cell receptor beta chains listed below, sequenced in a study of T-cell reconstitution after alpha-beta-depleted transplantation in children (dated by TCRdb to about 2016). Receptor libraries were prepared by PCR. TCRdb lists the instrument as Illumina HiSeq 2500. To normalize quantification of the TCRbeta repertoire, the TCR libraries were built with molecular barcoding that relied on unique molecular identifiers. Clones were called with MiXCR by TCRdb after fastp trimmed the public reads at Q25, and only in-frame beta chains were retained. Every entry covers one CDR3 protein and lists the most common genes and DNA from its rows. Counted in this sample were hundreds of thousands of distinct CDR3 sequences; over 10% of them appeared once. Around 0.76% of the sample comes from the top ten. Per the publication, the treatment or condition label means: allogeneic hematopoietic cell transplantation with graft depleted of TCRalphabeta T cells and CD19 B cells.

Sample: PBMCs, taken before TCRalphabeta/CD19-depleted stem cell transplant. The source is a girl aged 2 to 10 with congenital amegakaryocytic thrombocytopenia, due to receive a stem cell transplant.

This clonotype turned up a few times. The rearrangement uses TRBV5-1 and TRBJ2-1, with 12 positions matching TRBD2. The CDR3 extends over 15 amino acids. V lost 4 bases to trimming and J lost 8 bases; unmatched junction nucleotides: 7. Looked up from germline, CDR1 is SGHRS and CDR2 is YFSETQ. DNA for the CDR3: TGCGCCAGCAGCCCGGCTAGCGGGAGGGCCGATGAGCAGTTCTTC. Encoded protein: CASSPASGRADEQFF.

The chain carries TRBV21-1 and TRBJ1-2. TRBV21-1 is a documented pseudogene. This CDR3 has 16 amino acids. CDR3: CASSVKSPSWGYGYTF. CDR3 nucleotide sequence: TGTGCCAGCAGCGTAAAGTCACCCTCCTGGGGCTATGGCTACACCTTC.

The sample holds many counts of this clonotype. The V gene is TRBV20-1, the J gene TRBJ1-1; a possible D gene is TRBD1 (6 bases). V lost 0 bases and J lost 2, with 13 bases in between. The CDR3 has 15 residues. Germline-derived CDR1 and CDR2 are DFQATT and SNEGSKA (reference sequence). The CDR3 region is CSARDRARGNTEAFF. The CDR3 bases are TGCAGTGCTAGAGATCGGGCCAGGGGAAACACTGAAGCTTTCTTT.

In its sample, this clonotype was seen a few times. This chain uses TRBV20-1 with TRBJ1-1, with a possible D match to TRBD1 (6 bases). This CDR3 has 13 amino acids. The germline CDR1 and CDR2 sequences are DFQATT and SNEGSKA (reference sequence). The CDR3 region has the DNA TGCAGAACCCGCAGGGGCGTGGATGCTGAAGCTTTCTTT. Translation: CRTRRGVDAEAFF.

This clonotype was recorded many times. This chain connects TRBV7-9 to TRBJ2-7; maybe TRBD1 (6 bases). The CDR3 sequence is 15 residues long. V was cut by 4 bases and J by 2 bases, with 15 bases left in between. The V gene's germline CDR1 is SEHNR and CDR2 FQNEAQ (reference sequence). The CDR3 DNA sequence: TGTGCCAGCAGCTCTTATGACAGGAGACCCTACGAGCAGTACTTC. This sequence encodes CASSSYDRRPYEQYF.

The chain employs TRBV5-6 and TRBJ2-7, with 10 positions matching TRBD2. Germline-derived CDR1 and CDR2 are SGHDT and YYEEEE. This CDR3 spans 14 amino acids. The V and J ends lost 4 bases and 5 bases, in that order; junction bases with no gene match: 6. CDR3 amino acids: CASSPLAGEDEQYF. The DNA of the CDR3 is TGTGCCAGCAGCCCTCTAGCGGGAGAAGACGAGCAGTACTTC.

This clonotype has a handful of counts. The chain recombines TRBV20-1 with TRBJ2-3, with 9 bases that match TRBD2. After removal of 3 bases from V and 5 bases from J, the junction contained 6 bases not matched to a gene. Germline V gene lookup returns CDR1 DFQATT and CDR2 SNEGSKA (reference sequence). The CDR3 has 14 amino acids. The CDR3 is CSASDAGGKDTQYF. Here the CDR3 DNA reads TGCAGTGCTAGTGACGCGGGAGGGAAAGATACGCAGTATTTT.

This clonotype was recorded many times. This chain connects TRBV12-3 or TRBV12-4 to TRBJ1-5, with D perhaps TRBD1 (6 bases). Deletions cut 7 bases from V and 10 bases from J, with 14 bases between. This CDR3 contains 12 residues. The DNA for the CDR3 is TGTGCCAGCACCCGGGACACCCAACCCCAGCATTTT. Protein sequence: CASTRDTQPQHF.

This clonotype was observed at least ten times. The chain carries TRBV20-1 and TRBJ2-7; D unresolved. The CDR3 consists of 14 residues. The V gene lost 3 bases and the J gene lost 0 bases, with 12 bases spanning the gap. Germline-derived CDR1 and CDR2 are DFQATT and SNEGSKA (reference sequence). In DNA form, the CDR3 reads TGCAGTGCTAGTGGTGCGGTAGCCTCCTACGAGCAGTACTTC. As protein: CSASGAVASYEQYF.

This clonotype was detected many times. The J gene is TRBJ1-6, the V gene TRBV15, with 7 bases that match TRBD1. The V segment lost 7 bases and the J segment 7 bases; nucleotides outside the gene matches: 13. The length of the CDR3 is 16 residues. Germline V gene data show CDR1 as LNHNV and CDR2 as YYDKDF (reference sequence). The CDR3 DNA sequence: TGTGCCACCACGCCGACCCCGGGGACAGTAAATTCACCCCTCCACTTT. Its translation: CATTPTPGTVNSPLHF.

This clonotype was recorded only once. The rearrangement joins TRBV5-1 to TRBJ2-1, with 9 bases fitting TRBD2. The CDR3 runs 18 residues. V lost 2 bases to trimming and J lost 8 bases; unmatched junction nucleotides: 17. CDR1 is SGHRS and CDR2 is YFSETQ in the germline V gene. The CDR3 DNA follows: TGCGCCAGCAGCTTTTGGCGTTTGGGCGGGAGGGCCCTCTATGAGCAGTTCTTC. As protein: CASSFWRLGGRALYEQFF.

This clonotype was detected many times. CDR3 loop: CASSLSPTSQETQYF. The CDR3, as DNA: TGCGCCAGCAGCTTGTCCCCGACTAGCCAAGAGACCCAGTACTTC. The chain has TRBV5-1 and TRBJ2-5; perhaps TRBD2 as D (6 bases). V shed 1 base and J shed 1 base, with 11 bases lying between them. Germline V gene sequence: CDR1 SGHRS, CDR2 YFSETQ. This CDR3 spans 15 amino acids.

Many counts were recorded for this clonotype. The rearrangement links TRBV5-6 to TRBJ2-3, with D hard to call. V was cut by 0 bases and J by 0 bases, with 11 bases left in between. Germline V gene sequence: CDR1 SGHDT, CDR2 YYEEEE. The CDR3 runs to 16 residues. Here the CDR3 reads CASSLAQGGSTDTQYF. In DNA form, the CDR3 reads TGTGCCAGCAGCTTGGCACAAGGCGGTAGCACAGATACGCAGTATTTT.

This clonotype has only a few counts. The V gene is TRBV28, the J gene TRBJ1-5; 9 nucleotides align to TRBD1. CDR3 size: 12 residues. With 9 bases clipped from V and 10 bases from J, the junction kept 7 bases outside the gene matches. Germline V gene sequence: CDR1 MDHEN, CDR2 SYDVKM. The CDR3 DNA reads TGTGCCAGTCGACAGGGGGAACAACCCCAGCATTTT. This encodes CASRQGEQPQHF.